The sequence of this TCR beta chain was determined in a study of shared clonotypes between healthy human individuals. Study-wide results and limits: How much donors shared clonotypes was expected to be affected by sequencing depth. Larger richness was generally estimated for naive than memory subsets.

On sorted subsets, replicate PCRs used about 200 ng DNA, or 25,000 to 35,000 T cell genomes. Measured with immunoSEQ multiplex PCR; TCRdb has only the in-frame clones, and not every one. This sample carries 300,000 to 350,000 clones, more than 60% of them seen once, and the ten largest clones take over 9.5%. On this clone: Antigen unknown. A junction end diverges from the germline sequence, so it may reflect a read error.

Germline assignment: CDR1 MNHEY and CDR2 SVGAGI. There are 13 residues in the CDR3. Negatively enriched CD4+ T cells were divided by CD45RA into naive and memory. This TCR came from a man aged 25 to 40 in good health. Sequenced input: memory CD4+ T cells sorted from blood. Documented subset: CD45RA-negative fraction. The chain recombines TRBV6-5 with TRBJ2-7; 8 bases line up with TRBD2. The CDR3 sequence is CASSYSGTSSETF. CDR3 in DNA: TGTGCCAGCAGTTACTCCGGGACTAGTTCTGAGACCTTC.